These 5 T cell receptor beta chains originate from one sample sequenced in a study of human T cells and chemical hapten exposure. As to time point: patch test 3, about 24 weeks after DPC sensitization. Treatment of the sample: therapeutic diphenylcyclopropenone sensitization with weekly scalp DPC. From the RACE reads, TCRdb called clonotypes with MiXCR, one entry per CDR3 protein. The sample lists more than 95,000 distinct CDR3 sequences, approximately 36% occurring once. This specimen consisted of whole blood, obtained in connection with sensitization to the hapten diphenylcyclopropenone (DPC). The receptor set was obtained from a man aged 40-50 years with alopecia areata. Some clones in this sample may be carry-over from other donors' samples.

In this sample, this clonotype turned up a few times. The V and J genes are TRBV27 and TRBJ1-2; a weak D match, TRBD1 (5 bases). Trimming removed 2 bases at V and 8 bases at J, with 12 bases between. Per the germline V gene, CDR1 is MNHEY and CDR2 is SMNVEV (reference sequence). The CDR3 totals 13 residues. Here the CDR3 reads CASSLTHRSGYTF. CDR3 sequence (DNA): TGTGCCAGCAGTTTAACTCACAGGAGCGGCTACACCTTC.

The V call is TRBV6-5, the J call TRBJ2-7; TRBD1 matches 8 bases. J gave up 4 bases and V 0 bases, and 14 bases lay outside the gene matches. The CDR3 covers 18 residues. Germline CDR1 and CDR2: MNHEY and SVGAGI. The CDR3 DNA sequence: TGTGCCAGCAGTTACTCGATGAATGTGCAGGGGGCGCGTTACGAGCAGTACTTC. Its protein product is CASSYSMNVQGARYEQYF.

The chain carries TRBV7-8 and TRBJ2-1; TRBD1 aligns across 9 bases. After removal of 3 bases from V and 1 base from J, the junction contained 10 bases not matched to a gene. Per the germline V gene, CDR1 is SGHVS and CDR2 is FQNEAQ. The length of the CDR3 is 18 residues. CDR3 region: CASSLGQGAPLSYNEQFF. The CDR3 DNA sequence: TGTGCCAGCAGCTTGGGACAGGGAGCGCCCTTATCCTACAATGAGCAGTTCTTC.

This clonotype was observed a single time. The rearrangement links TRBV28 to TRBJ2-7, with a possible D match to TRBD1 (6 bases). Germline V gene data show CDR1 as MDHEN and CDR2 as SYDVKM. The ends were cut back, 4 bases at V and 5 bases at J, with 18 bases in the middle. The CDR3 loop spans 15 amino acids. CDR3 protein: CASSSPGQPRNEQYF. CDR3 in DNA: TGTGCCAGCAGTTCACCGGGACAACCACGGAACGAGCAGTACTTC.

The V call is TRBV3-1, the J call TRBJ2-7, with D perhaps assigned TRBD1 or TRBD2 (5 bases each). The V end lost 5 bases, the J end lost 2 bases, and 13 bases lay between the germline ends. From germline, CDR1 is LGHDT and CDR2 YNNKEL (reference sequence). This CDR3 region has 14 residues. The CDR3: CASSYGTQAYEQYF. The CDR3, as DNA: TGTGCCAGCAGCTATGGGACGCAAGCCTACGAGCAGTACTTC.